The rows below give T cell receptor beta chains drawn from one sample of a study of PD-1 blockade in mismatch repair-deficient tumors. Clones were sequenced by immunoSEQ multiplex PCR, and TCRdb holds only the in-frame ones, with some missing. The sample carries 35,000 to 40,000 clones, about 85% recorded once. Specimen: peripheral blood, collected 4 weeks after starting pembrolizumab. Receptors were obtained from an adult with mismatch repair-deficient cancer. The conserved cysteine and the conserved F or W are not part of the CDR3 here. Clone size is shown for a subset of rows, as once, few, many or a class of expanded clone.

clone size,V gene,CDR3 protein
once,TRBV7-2,ASSLALSPSGSATGELF
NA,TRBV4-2,ASSQETQGSGANVLT
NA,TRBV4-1,ASSQAARTPRQY
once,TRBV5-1,ASSLRQGGNEQF
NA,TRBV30,AWSVPPNTGELF
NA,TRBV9,ASSVIRYEQY
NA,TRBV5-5,ASSLDWTSGYNEQF
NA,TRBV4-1,ASSQDSGYYNEQF
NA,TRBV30,AWSLNGELF
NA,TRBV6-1,ASSPLAGVGDTQY
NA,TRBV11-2,ASSPRGGLASYEQY
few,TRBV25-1,ASSDHRGPTEAF
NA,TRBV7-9,ASSLGTDFEGEQY
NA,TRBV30,AWSVGTGGNQPQH
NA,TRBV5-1,ASSLTGSTYNEQF
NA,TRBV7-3,ASSQHQNTEAF
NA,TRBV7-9,ASSLAGGRSTDTQY
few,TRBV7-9,ASSFGAYEQY
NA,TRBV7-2,ASSLTSGASLDTQY
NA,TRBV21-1,ASSKGNRPQTGELF
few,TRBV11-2,ASSLVVVWNEQF
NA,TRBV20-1,SAIRNEQF
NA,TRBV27,ASRTRDRDSYNEQF
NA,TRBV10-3,AISEVAGDRRQEAQY
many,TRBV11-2,ASSLPQTSTDTQY
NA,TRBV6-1,ASSETGTSGSYEQY
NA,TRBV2,ASTPGQGAYEQY
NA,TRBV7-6,ASSQTTGTDTQY
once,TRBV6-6,ASRLLGGASYEQY
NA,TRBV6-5,ASSSTGGTFGYT
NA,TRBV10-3,AISEREDRVVWYEQY
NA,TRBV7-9,ASSLAGGEQF
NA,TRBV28,ASTTGGQGTNTEAF
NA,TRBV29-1,SVERQGAGYGYT
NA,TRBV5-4,ASRPTGTLAPNYGYT
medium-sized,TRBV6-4,ASSDSGTSPQF
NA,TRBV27,ASSTPGTSASYEQY